Each of the 17 T cell receptor beta chains below was sequenced from the same sample in a study of blood T cell repertoires in COVID-19. Sequencing was performed with immunoSEQ multiplex PCR; in TCRdb, only in-frame clones are kept and a portion is missing. The table shows fewer than 250,000 clones, with approximately 87% occurring only once. Sample: peripheral blood. The receptor set was obtained from a woman aged 70-85 years with active or convalescent COVID-19.

This chain connects TRBV5-4 to TRBJ1-3, with TRBD1 matching over 7 bases. CDR1 is SGHNT, CDR2 YYREEE, per germline (reference sequence). With V trimmed by 4 bases and J by 0 bases, 1 base remained unmatched. This CDR3 is 14 amino acids long. The CDR3 loop is CASSRDSSGNTIYF. CDR3 DNA sequence: TGTGCCAGCAGCCGGGACAGCTCTGGAAACACCATATATTTT. The whole variable domain, filled in from reference TRBV5-4 and TRBJ1-3, reads ETGVTQSPTHLIKTRGQQVTLRCSSQSGHNTVSWYQQALGQGPQFIFQYYREEENGRGNFPPRFSGLQFPNYSSELNVNALELDDSALYLCASSRDSSGNTIYFGEGSWLTVV.

This chain joins TRBV7-9 and TRBJ2-7; no clear D gene. V was cut by 3 bases and J by 2 bases, with 2 bases left in between. The CDR3 totals 11 residues. Germline values: CDR1 SEHNR, CDR2 FQNEAQ (reference sequence). The CDR3 DNA sequence: TGTGCCAGCAGCTTCACCTACGAGCAGTACTTC. Its translation is CASSFTYEQYF.

The chain uses TRBV2 and TRBJ2-2; TRBD2 aligns across 9 bases. The length of the CDR3 is 15 residues. The trim removed 3 bases at V and 6 bases at J, leaving 5 bases unmatched. Germline CDR1 is SNHLY and CDR2 is FYNNEI. CDR3 in DNA: TGTGCCAGCAGTGAGGCCCTAGCGGGACCCGGGGAGCTGTTTTTT. This encodes CASSEALAGPGELFF.

This clone was recorded only once. This chain connects TRBV3-1 (or the pseudogene TRBV3-2) to TRBJ2-1; D may be TRBD2 (6 bases). CDR1 is LGHDT, CDR2 YNNKEL, per germline (reference sequence). The CDR3 runs 14 residues. V lost 0 bases and J 9 bases, leaving 12 bases between the germline ends. CDR3 sequence reads: CASSQEGRIGEQFF. As DNA, the CDR3 is TGTGCCAGCAGCCAAGAAGGGAGGATCGGTGAGCAGTTCTTC.

The gene calls are TRBV19 and TRBJ1-4; D remains unclear. Germline loops: CDR1 LNHDA, CDR2 SQIVND (reference sequence). With 6 bases removed from V and 0 bases from J, the gap between germline ends came to 5 bases. This CDR3 contains 13 residues. CDR3 residues: CASSRATNEKLFF. The CDR3 DNA sequence: TGTGCCAGTAGCCGCGCAACTAATGAAAAACTGTTTTTT.

In this sample, this clone turned up a few times. The chain has TRBV18 and TRBJ2-5; D is perhaps TRBD2 (6 bases). V lost 0 bases and J 3 bases, leaving 11 bases between the germline ends. Germline V CDR1 and CDR2: KGHSH, LQKENI. The CDR3 extends over 15 amino acids. Written as DNA, the CDR3 is TGTGCCAGCTCACCACCGGGACTCGATGAAGAGACCCAGTACTTC. Its translation: CASSPPGLDEETQYF.

The V call is TRBV29-1, the J call TRBJ1-2; unclear D gene. This CDR3 has 11 amino acids. V lost 2 bases to trimming and J lost 8 bases, with 9 bases between them. The V gene's germline CDR1 is SQVTM and CDR2 ANQGSEA. CDR3 amino acids: CSVESGDGYTF. The CDR3 DNA reads TGCAGCGTTGAATCGGGAGACGGCTACACCTTC.

Concerning this clone: Within the sample, other DNA sequences also encode this same CDR3. The chain has TRBV3-1 (or the pseudogene TRBV3-2) and TRBJ1-5; the D gene is possibly TRBD1 (5 bases). There are 13 residues in the CDR3. The germline V gene encodes CDR1 LGHDT and CDR2 YNNKEL (reference sequence). Trimming took off 5 bases at V and 5 bases at J, with 10 bases between the two ends. The CDR3 sequence: CASSYDRDQPQHF. In DNA, the CDR3 is TGTGCCAGCAGCTACGACAGAGATCAGCCCCAGCATTTT.

The rearrangement uses TRBV11-2 and TRBJ2-4; 11 bases fit TRBD2. V was pared by 5 bases and J by 6 bases, with 9 bases of the junction left unmatched. This CDR3 is built from 16 residues. CDR1 SGHAT and CDR2 FQNNGV come from the germline V gene. CDR3 coding DNA: TGTGCCAGCAGCACCGACCCTCTAGCGGGGGGAAACATTCAGTACTTC. It encodes CASSTDPLAGGNIQYF.

The V gene is TRBV6-5, the J gene TRBJ1-3, with D unresolved. V was pared by 4 bases and J by 0 bases, with 7 bases between. CDR3 length: 14 residues. CDR1 and CDR2 (germline): MNHEY, SVGAGI. The DNA for the CDR3 is TGTGCCAGCAGTTCCCACTACTCTGGAAACACCATATATTTT. Translating gives CASSSHYSGNTIYF.

The chain has TRBV9 and TRBJ2-2; 8 nucleotides line up with TRBD1. Germline CDR1 is SGDLS and CDR2 is YYNGEE. The CDR3 is 14 amino acids. J was trimmed by 7 bases and V by 2 bases; bases with no gene match: 4. CDR3 nucleotides: TGTGCCAGCAGCGTGCAGGGGGCGGTCGGGGAGCTGTTTTTT. Translating it yields CASSVQGAVGELFF.

The chain carries TRBV30 and TRBJ1-2; TRBD1 aligns across 9 bases. Germline CDR1 is GTSNPN and CDR2 is SVGIG (reference sequence). The CDR3 sequence is 12 residues long. With 2 bases clipped from V and 7 bases from J, the junction kept 2 bases outside the gene matches. CDR3 nucleotide sequence: TGTGCCTGGAGTAGGACAGGGGCTGGCTACACCTTC. Amino acid sequence: CAWSRTGAGYTF.

V gene TRBV20-1 combines with J gene TRBJ1-5; 10 positions match TRBD1. Trimming took 3 bases from V and 4 from J; bases not matched to a gene: 15. The CDR3 loop spans 18 amino acids. Germline CDR1 DFQATT, CDR2 SNEGSKA (reference sequence). CDR3 coding DNA: TGCAGTGCTAGTAGTCGGGGACAGGGGTCAGCGGGGAATCAGCCCCAGCATTTT. Its protein is CSASSRGQGSAGNQPQHF.

The chain employs TRBV5-4 and TRBJ2-1; tentative D call: TRBD2 (6 bases). The ends were cut back, 3 bases at V and 6 bases at J, with 16 bases in the middle. The CDR3 has 15 residues. The germline V gene has CDR1 SGHNT and CDR2 YYREEE (reference sequence). The CDR3 DNA follows: TGTGCCAGCAGCTCGGGACTCCCTGGTATCAATGAGCAGTTCTTC. Amino acid sequence: CASSSGLPGINEQFF. The variable domain in full, completed from reference TRBV5-4 and TRBJ2-1, reads ETGVTQSPTHLIKTRGQQVTLRCSSQSGHNTVSWYQQALGQGPQFIFQYYREEENGRGNFPPRFSGLQFPNYSSELNVNALELDDSALYLCASSSGLPGINEQFFGPGTRLTVL.

The chain is built from TRBV7-9 and TRBJ1-1; the match to TRBD1 covers 7 bases. Trimming at V came to 8 bases and at J to 1 base, leaving 4 bases not matched to a gene. This CDR3 contains 13 residues. The germline CDR1 and CDR2 sequences are SEHNR and FQNEAQ (reference sequence). The CDR3 region has the DNA TGTGCCAGCTCCCGACAGGGGAACACTGAAGCTTTCTTT. Translated: CASSRQGNTEAFF.

Here the CDR3 DNA reads TGCGCCACCGCTATAACGGGGGGTAGCTATGAGCAGTTCTTC. Its translation: CATAITGGSYEQFF. The rearrangement uses TRBV5-1 and TRBJ2-1, with 7 bases identical to TRBD2. Germline trimming cut 9 bases from V and 8 bases from J; bases unmatched to any gene: 14. The length of the CDR3 is 14 residues. The germline CDR1 and CDR2 sequences are SGHRS and YFSETQ.

This chain links TRBV6-2 or TRBV6-3 with TRBJ1-5; D is ambiguous. The CDR3 is made up of 18 amino acids. V lost 0 bases and J 3 bases, leaving 18 bases between the germline ends. Germline CDR1 and CDR2: MNHEY and SVGEGT. Here the CDR3 reads CASSYSRGGSSFNQPQHF. CDR3 DNA sequence: TGTGCCAGCAGTTACTCGAGAGGCGGTTCTTCCTTCAATCAGCCCCAGCATTTT.